The 11 T cell receptor beta chains listed next were all sequenced from one sample in a study of Graves' ophthalmopathy and Graves' hyperthyroidism (dated by TCRdb to between 2017 and 2018). For sequencing, an Illumina HiSeq 2000 was employed. For repertoire sequencing, TCR beta CDR3 regions were amplified from RNA transcripts. The first round of RT-PCR was done with HTBI primers and the Qiagen OneStep RT-PCR kit, and was followed by a second round of multiplex PCR, then size selection and purification. The raw public reads went through TCRdb reprocessing: fastp at Q25, MiXCR clone calling, in-frame beta chains kept. Rows with one shared CDR3 protein collapse into an entry with the most common genes and DNA. A total of hundreds of thousands of distinct CDR3 sequences appear in this sample, 20% to 25% of them only once. The top ten constitute roughly 6.9% of the sample. Sequencing input: peripheral blood. Every receptor here comes from a young woman with stable Graves' hyperthyroidism. Some clones in this sample may be carry-over from other donors' samples. Donor details come from another sample of the same person, matched by shared clones.

This clonotype was picked up many times. The genes are TRBV4-1 and TRBJ1-5, with 11 bases matching TRBD1. Germline V gene sequence: CDR1 MGHRA, CDR2 YSYEKL. This CDR3 spans 16 amino acids. Trimming at V came to 3 bases and at J to 6 bases, leaving 7 bases not matched to a gene. CDR3 loop: CASSQPGQGEGQPQHF. CDR3 DNA sequence: TGCGCCAGCAGCCAGCCGGGACAGGGGGAAGGTCAGCCCCAGCATTTT.

The genes are TRBV27 and TRBJ1-1, with no clear D. Trimming left V 5 bases short and J 10 bases short, with 23 bases between. The V gene's germline CDR1 is MNHEY and CDR2 SMNVEV (reference sequence). The CDR3 has 15 residues. The CDR3 DNA sequence: TGTGCCAGCAGTCAAGCCCCAGGAGGTCTCTTTGGAGCTTTCTTT. Its protein is CASSQAPGGLFGAFF.

This clonotype has ten or more counts. V is TRBV12-3 or TRBV12-4 and J is TRBJ1-1; D possibly corresponds to TRBD1 (5 bases). The CDR3 runs 14 residues. Trimming pared 6 bases from V and 0 bases from J, leaving 11 bases between. The CDR3 spells CASRQEGMNTEAFF. For the CDR3, the DNA is TGTGCCAGCAGACAGGAGGGTATGAACACTGAAGCTTTCTTT.

The rearrangement joins TRBV4-1 to TRBJ1-1; D not resolved. V gave up 1 base and J gave up 3 bases, with 9 bases separating them. Germline CDR1 MGHRA, CDR2 YSYEKL. This CDR3 is built from 14 residues. CDR3: CASSQGRVYTEAFF. DNA for the CDR3: TGCGCCAGCAGCCAAGGGCGGGTGTACACTGAAGCTTTCTTT.

This clonotype has only one observation. This may arise from a read error, as a much more abundant clone is one base away. The chain carries TRBV6-1 and TRBJ1-1, with TRBD1 matching over 10 bases. Germline CDR1 reads MNHNS; CDR2 reads SASEGT. V shed 2 bases, J shed 3 bases, and the junction held 3 bases outside the gene matches. This CDR3 is built from 15 residues. The CDR3, as DNA: TGTGCCAGCAGTGAATGGGACAGGGGAGACACTGAAGCTTTCTTT. The encoded protein is CASSEWDRGDTEAFF.

In this sample, this clonotype turned up a few times. The chain combines TRBV12-3 or TRBV12-4 with TRBJ1-1; a weak D match, TRBD1 (5 bases). With 6 bases removed from V and 3 bases from J, the gap between germline ends came to 14 bases. This CDR3 is built from 14 residues. The CDR3: CASRDLTGDTEAFF. The CDR3 nucleotides are TGTGCCAGCAGGGACTTAACGGGGGACACTGAAGCTTTCTTT.

This clonotype came up many times. This chain links TRBV2 with TRBJ1-5; no definite D call. Germline assignment: CDR1 SNHLY and CDR2 FYNNEI. The V end lost 4 bases, the J end lost 3 bases, and 10 bases lay between the germline ends. The CDR3 contains 14 residues. In DNA, the CDR3 is TGTGCCAGCAGTGGCCCGAACTCCAATCAGCCCCAGCATTTT. It codes for CASSGPNSNQPQHF. Full variable domain (outside the CDR3, taken from reference TRBV2 and TRBJ1-5): EPEVTQTPSHQVTQMGQEVILRCVPISNHLYFYWYRQILGQKVEFLVSFYNNEISEKSEIFDDQFSVERPDGSNFTLKIRSTKLEDSAMYFCASSGPNSNQPQHFGDGTRLSIL.

This clonotype has a count of ten or more. The chain couples TRBV7-2 to TRBJ2-2; TRBD1 matches at 9 bases. V trimming: 0 bases; J trimming: 4 bases; junction bases outside the gene matches: 6. Germline CDR1 and CDR2: SGHTA and FQGNSA. The CDR3 runs 17 residues. The CDR3 DNA follows: TGTGCCAGCAGCTTAGCTTTGGGACAGGGAGGCACCGGGGAGCTGTTTTTT. Translation: CASSLALGQGGTGELFF.

The sample holds many counts of this clonotype. The chain links TRBV30 to TRBJ1-5; maybe TRBD1 (5 bases). The CDR3 is 12 amino acids. Germline V lookup: CDR1 GTSNPN, CDR2 SVGIG (reference sequence). With 5 bases removed from V and 7 bases from J, the gap between germline ends came to 12 bases. CDR3 coding DNA: TGTGCCTGGTCTCAGGGAGCGCAGCCCCAGCATTTT. It yields the protein CAWSQGAQPQHF. The full variable domain, its missing parts supplied by reference TRBV30 and TRBJ1-5, is SQTIHQWPATLVQPVGSPLSLECTVEGTSNPNLYWYRQAAGRGLQLLFYSVGIGQISSEVPQNLSASRPQDRQFILSSKKLLLSDSGFYLCAWSQGAQPQHFGDGTRLSIL.

In the case of this clonotype: A read error may explain this, as a much larger clone is one base away. V is TRBV20-1 and J is TRBJ2-7; 8 bases match TRBD2. The germline V gene has CDR1 DFQATT and CDR2 SNEGSKA (reference sequence). This CDR3 is built from 14 residues. Unmatched junction bases numbered 4, after V lost 0 bases and J lost 3 bases. In DNA, the CDR3 is TGCAGTGCTAGAGAAGGGACTAGGGGCTACGAGCAGTACGTC. It is translated as CSAREGTRGYEQYV.

This sequence joins TRBV27 and TRBJ1-2; D is possibly TRBD1 (6 bases). Per germline, CDR1 MNHEY and CDR2 SMNVEV (reference sequence). V was clipped by 2 bases and J by 7 bases, with 11 bases between them. The CDR3 runs to 13 residues. CDR3 amino acids: CASSLQPRGGYTF. The DNA of the CDR3 is TGTGCCAGCAGTTTACAACCCAGGGGTGGCTACACCTTC.